This TCR beta chain was sequenced in a study of shared clonotypes between healthy human individuals. The study, taken as a whole, reports: Compared with memory subsets, naive subsets generally had larger estimated richness.

Measured with immunoSEQ multiplex PCR; TCRdb has only the in-frame clones, and not every one. The table records about 1,500,000 clones, 96% of them present only once. Details on this clone: Its antigen is as yet unknown.

The CD4+ fraction was divided into a CD45RA+ naive subset and a CD45RA-negative memory subset. After removal of 5 bases from V and 2 bases from J, the junction contained 9 bases not matched to a gene. CDR1 is SEHNR and CDR2 is FQNEAQ in the germline V gene (reference sequence). The CDR3 is 16 amino acids. Sequencing was performed on naive CD4+ T cells sorted from blood. The sample's subset: CD45RA+ positively selected. The source is a man in his thirties or forties in good health. J is TRBJ2-7 and V is TRBV7-9; 10 bases are a match to TRBD1. In DNA form, the CDR3 reads TGTGCCAGCAGCGGGAAACCCGGGACAGGGGCCTACGAGCAGTACTTC. Protein sequence: CASSGKPGTGAYEQYF. Using reference TRBV7-9 and TRBJ2-7 for the parts outside the CDR3, the full variable domain is DTGVSQNPRHKITKRGQNVTFRCDPISEHNRLYWYRQTLGQGPEFLTYFQNEAQLEKSRLLSDRFSAERPKGSFSTLEIQRTEQGDSAMYLCASSGKPGTGAYEQYFGPGTRLTVT.